The T cell receptor (beta chain) under discussion was sequenced for a study of blood T cell repertoires in COVID-19. Clones were read by immunoSEQ multiplex PCR, and TCRdb kept only the in-frame ones, dropping some. The table lists hundreds of thousands of clones, around 84% of them singletons, with under 4.5% in the top ten. Participants spanned ages roughly 18 to 90 years and resided in 20 to 25 US areas. Participants had their cohort set by participant-reported clinical history. The V and J ends lost 3 bases and 3 bases, in that order; junction bases with no gene match: 9. Germline lookup yields CDR1 KGHSH and CDR2 LQKENI. CDR3 size: 17 residues.

Source material: PBMCs or T cells enriched from blood (not recorded which). The chain recombines TRBV18 with TRBJ1-4; 8 bases are shared with TRBD1. The receptor's source is a man aged 30-40 years with acute COVID-19. CDR3 coding DNA: TGTGCCAGCTCACCTACAGGGGGACCCGGGGCTAATGAAAAACTGTTTTTT. Protein: CASSPTGGPGANEKLFF.